Only a few counts were recorded for the clone carrying this T cell receptor beta chain. Its antigen is as yet unknown. Sample-barcoded 5' priming and a J-beta primer mix drove a second PCR of roughly 6 to 12 cycles. MiXCR, applied by TCRdb to the 5' RACE reads, yields one record per CDR3 protein. The sample has over 950,000 distinct CDR3 sequences; roughly two fifths are singletons. This sample is part of a study of blood T cells in healthy people across ages. General study findings and limits: Diversity estimates drawn from one million T cells were deemed underestimates.

The origin of this receptor is a man aged 18 to 30 in good health. The specimen was blood.

The CDR3 sequence is CASSVGGSTNTGELFF. The CDR3 region has the DNA TGTGCCAGCAGCGTAGGTGGCAGCACGAACACCGGGGAGCTGTTTTTT. The chain combines TRBV9 with TRBJ2-2; D remains ambiguous. Trimming stripped 0 bases from V and 0 bases from J, with 9 bases between. Germline V gene sequence: CDR1 SGDLS, CDR2 YYNGEE. The CDR3 is 16 amino acids. The whole variable domain, filled in from reference TRBV9 and TRBJ2-2, reads DSGVTQTPKHLITATGQRVTLRCSPRSGDLSVYWYQQSLDQGLQFLIQYYNGEERAKGNILERFSAQQFPDLHSELNLSSLELGDSALYFCASSVGGSTNTGELFFGEGSRLTVL.